This TCR beta chain is from a study of cytomegalovirus exposure and HLA in healthy donors. Primers: 60 Vbeta forward and 13 Jbeta reverse. This table comes from immunoSEQ multiplex PCR, and its TCRdb copy is limited to in-frame clones, with some not included. Here the sample spans roughly 48,000 clones, roughly 73% being singletons. CDR3 length: 14 residues. From germline, CDR1 is SQVTM and CDR2 ANQGSEA. Trimming removed 4 bases from V and 7 bases from J, with 16 bases in between. The chain has TRBV29-1 and TRBJ1-4, with D possibly being TRBD1 (6 bases). The sequenced sample was PBMCs. The TCR comes from a man aged 18 to 30 in good health and CMV-seronegative. In DNA form, the CDR3 reads TGCAGCGTTGCCTTACCGGGACACCTTGAAAAACTGTTTTTT. It encodes CSVALPGHLEKLFF.